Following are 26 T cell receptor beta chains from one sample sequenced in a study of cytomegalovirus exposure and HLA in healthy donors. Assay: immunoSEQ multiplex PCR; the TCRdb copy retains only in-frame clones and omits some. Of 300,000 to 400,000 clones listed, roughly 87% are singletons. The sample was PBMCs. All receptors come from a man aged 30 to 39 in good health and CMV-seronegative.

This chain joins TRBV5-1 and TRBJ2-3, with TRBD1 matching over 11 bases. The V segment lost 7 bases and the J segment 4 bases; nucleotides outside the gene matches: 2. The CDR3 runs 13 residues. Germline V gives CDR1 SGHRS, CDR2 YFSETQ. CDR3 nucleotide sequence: TGCGCCAGCTGGACAGGGGGCGCAGATACGCAGTATTTT. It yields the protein CASWTGGADTQYF.

The CDR3 bases are TGTGCCAGCGGTACGTCTGACATTAAAAACATTCAGTACTTC. Encoded protein: CASGTSDIKNIQYF. The chain is built from TRBV27 and TRBJ2-4; D remains unclear. Germline V gives CDR1 MNHEY, CDR2 SMNVEV (reference sequence). CDR3 length: 14 residues. V dropped 8 bases and J dropped 4 bases, with 15 bases sitting between them.

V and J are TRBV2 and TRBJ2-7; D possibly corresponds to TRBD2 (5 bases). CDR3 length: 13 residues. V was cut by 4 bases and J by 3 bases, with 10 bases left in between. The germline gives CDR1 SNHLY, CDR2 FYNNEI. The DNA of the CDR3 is TGTGCCAGCAGTGTCGGAGGCAGCTACGAGCAGTACTTC. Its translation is CASSVGGSYEQYF.

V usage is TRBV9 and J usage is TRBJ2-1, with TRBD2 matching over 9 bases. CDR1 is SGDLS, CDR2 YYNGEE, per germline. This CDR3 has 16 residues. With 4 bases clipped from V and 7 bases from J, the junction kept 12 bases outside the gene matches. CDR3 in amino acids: CASSTRGGAGWNEQFF. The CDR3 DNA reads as TGTGCCAGCAGCACCCGCGGGGGGGCAGGTTGGAATGAGCAGTTCTTC.

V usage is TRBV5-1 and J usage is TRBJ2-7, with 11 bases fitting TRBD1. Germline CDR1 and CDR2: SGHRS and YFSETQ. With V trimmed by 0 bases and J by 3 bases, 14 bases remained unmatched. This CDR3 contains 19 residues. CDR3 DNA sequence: TGCGCCAGCAGCTTGGCCGGTACAACAAGGACAGGGGGCTTCTACGAGCAGTACTTC. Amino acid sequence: CASSLAGTTRTGGFYEQYF.

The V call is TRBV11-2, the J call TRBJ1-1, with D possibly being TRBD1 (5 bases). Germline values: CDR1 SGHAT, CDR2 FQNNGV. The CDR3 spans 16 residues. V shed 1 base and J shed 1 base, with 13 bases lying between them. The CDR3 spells CASSLVGVRANTEAFF. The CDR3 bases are TGTGCCAGCAGCTTAGTCGGCGTCAGGGCGAACACTGAAGCTTTCTTT.

The CDR3 region has the DNA TGTGCCAGCAGTTTAAATCCCACACAGGGGGTCGGGGCCAACGTCCTGACTTTC. Encoded protein: CASSLNPTQGVGANVLTF. This chain connects TRBV2 to TRBJ2-6, with TRBD1 matching over 8 bases. The germline V gene has CDR1 SNHLY and CDR2 FYNNEI. J lost 4 bases, V lost 5 bases, and 13 bases had no gene match. The CDR3 totals 18 residues.

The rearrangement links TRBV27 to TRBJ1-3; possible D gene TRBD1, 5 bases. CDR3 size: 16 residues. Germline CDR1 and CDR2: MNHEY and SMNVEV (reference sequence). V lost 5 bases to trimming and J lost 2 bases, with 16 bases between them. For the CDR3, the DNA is TGTGCCAGCAGTACAAGGAGGGGAGCACCTGGAAACACCATATATTTT. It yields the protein CASSTRRGAPGNTIYF.

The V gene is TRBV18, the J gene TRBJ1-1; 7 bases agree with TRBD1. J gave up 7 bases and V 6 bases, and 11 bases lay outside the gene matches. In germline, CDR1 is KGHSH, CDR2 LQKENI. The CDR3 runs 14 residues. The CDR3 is CASSPTTGLGEAFF. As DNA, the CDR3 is TGTGCCAGCTCGCCAACGACAGGGTTGGGTGAAGCTTTCTTT. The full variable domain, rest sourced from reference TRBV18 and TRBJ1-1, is NAGVMQNPRHLVRRRGQEARLRCSPMKGHSHVYWYRQLPEEGLKFMVYLQKENIIDESGMPKERFSAEFPKEGPSILRIQQVVRGDSAAYFCASSPTTGLGEAFFGQGTRLTVV.

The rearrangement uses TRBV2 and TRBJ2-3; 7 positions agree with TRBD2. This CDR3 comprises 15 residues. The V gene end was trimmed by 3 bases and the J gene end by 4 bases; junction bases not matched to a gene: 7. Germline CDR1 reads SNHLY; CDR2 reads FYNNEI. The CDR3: CASSDPGGSADTQYF. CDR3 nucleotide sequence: TGTGCCAGCAGTGACCCCGGGGGGAGCGCAGATACGCAGTATTTT.

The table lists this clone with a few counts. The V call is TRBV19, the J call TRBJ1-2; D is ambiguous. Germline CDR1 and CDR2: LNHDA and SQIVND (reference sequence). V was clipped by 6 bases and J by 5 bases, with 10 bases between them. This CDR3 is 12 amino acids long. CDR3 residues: CASSPPGYGYTF. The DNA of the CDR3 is TGTGCCAGTAGCCCCCCGGGGTATGGCTACACCTTC.

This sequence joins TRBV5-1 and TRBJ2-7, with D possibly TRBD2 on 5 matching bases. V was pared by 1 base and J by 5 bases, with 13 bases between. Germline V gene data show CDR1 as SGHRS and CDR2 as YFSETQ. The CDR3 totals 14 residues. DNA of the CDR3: TGCGCCAGCAGCTTGCTGCAGTACGGGGACGAGCAGTACTTC. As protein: CASSLLQYGDEQYF.

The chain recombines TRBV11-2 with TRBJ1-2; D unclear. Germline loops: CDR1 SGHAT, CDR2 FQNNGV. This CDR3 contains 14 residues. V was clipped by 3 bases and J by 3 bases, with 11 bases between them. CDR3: CASSFSGGDYGYTF. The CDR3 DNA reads TGTGCCAGCAGCTTTAGCGGCGGAGACTATGGCTACACCTTC.

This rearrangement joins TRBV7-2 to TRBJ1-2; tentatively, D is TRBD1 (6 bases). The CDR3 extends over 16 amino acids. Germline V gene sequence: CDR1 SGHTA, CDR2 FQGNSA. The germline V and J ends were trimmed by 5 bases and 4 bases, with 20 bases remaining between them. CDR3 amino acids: CASSPYGIQGAYGYTF. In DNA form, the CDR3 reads TGTGCCAGCAGCCCCTATGGTATACAGGGTGCCTATGGCTACACCTTC.

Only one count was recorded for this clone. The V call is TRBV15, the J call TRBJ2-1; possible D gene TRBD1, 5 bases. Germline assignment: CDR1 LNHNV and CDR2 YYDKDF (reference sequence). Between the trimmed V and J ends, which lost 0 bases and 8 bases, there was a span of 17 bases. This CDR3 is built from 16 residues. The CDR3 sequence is CATSREHRMAMDEQFF. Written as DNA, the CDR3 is TGTGCCACCAGCAGAGAGCACAGGATGGCAATGGATGAGCAGTTCTTC.

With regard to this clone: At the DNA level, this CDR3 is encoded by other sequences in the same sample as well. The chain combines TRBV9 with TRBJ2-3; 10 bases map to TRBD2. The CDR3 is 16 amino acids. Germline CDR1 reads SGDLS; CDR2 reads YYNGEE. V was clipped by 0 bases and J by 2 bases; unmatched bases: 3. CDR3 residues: CASSVGLAGLTDTQYF. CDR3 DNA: TGTGCCAGCAGCGTAGGACTAGCGGGCCTCACAGATACGCAGTATTTT. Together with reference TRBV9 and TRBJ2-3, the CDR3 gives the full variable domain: DSGVTQTPKHLITATGQRVTLRCSPRSGDLSVYWYQQSLDQGLQFLIQYYNGEERAKGNILERFSAQQFPDLHSELNLSSLELGDSALYFCASSVGLAGLTDTQYFGPGTRLTVL.

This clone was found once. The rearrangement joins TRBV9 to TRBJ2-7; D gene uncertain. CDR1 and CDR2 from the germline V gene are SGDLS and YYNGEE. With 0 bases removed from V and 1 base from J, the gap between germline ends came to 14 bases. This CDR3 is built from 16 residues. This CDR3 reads CASSVGQVPSSYEQYF. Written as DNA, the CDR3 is TGTGCCAGCAGCGTAGGTCAGGTACCATCATCCTACGAGCAGTACTTC.

CDR3 residues: CASSYSRDTKIYGYTF. The CDR3 bases are TGTGCCAGCAGTTACTCCCGGGACACGAAAATCTATGGCTACACCTTC. The chain recombines TRBV6-5 with TRBJ1-2, with D tentatively TRBD1 (6 bases). V lost 0 bases to trimming and J lost 4 bases, with 15 bases between them. The CDR3 runs 16 residues. Looked up from germline, CDR1 is MNHEY and CDR2 is SVGAGI.

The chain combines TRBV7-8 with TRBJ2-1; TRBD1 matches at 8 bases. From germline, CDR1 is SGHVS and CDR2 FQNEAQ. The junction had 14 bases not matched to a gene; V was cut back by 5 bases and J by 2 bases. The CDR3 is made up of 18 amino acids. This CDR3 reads CASSLPVGQGRTYNEQFF. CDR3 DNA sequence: TGTGCCAGCAGCCTCCCGGTAGGACAGGGTAGGACCTACAATGAGCAGTTCTTC.

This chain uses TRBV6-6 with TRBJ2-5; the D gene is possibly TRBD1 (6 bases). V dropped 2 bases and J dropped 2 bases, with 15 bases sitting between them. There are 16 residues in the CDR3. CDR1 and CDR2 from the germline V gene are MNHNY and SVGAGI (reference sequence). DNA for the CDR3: TGTGCCAGCAGTTACCCGTCCGGGACATTACAAGAGACCCAGTACTTC. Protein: CASSYPSGTLQETQYF.

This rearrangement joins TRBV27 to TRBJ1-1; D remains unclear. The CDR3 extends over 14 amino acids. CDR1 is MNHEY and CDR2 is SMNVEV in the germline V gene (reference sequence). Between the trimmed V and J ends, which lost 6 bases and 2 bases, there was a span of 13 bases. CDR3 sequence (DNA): TGTGCCAGCAGCCCCGGACTTCCTAACACTGAAGCTTTCTTT. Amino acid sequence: CASSPGLPNTEAFF.

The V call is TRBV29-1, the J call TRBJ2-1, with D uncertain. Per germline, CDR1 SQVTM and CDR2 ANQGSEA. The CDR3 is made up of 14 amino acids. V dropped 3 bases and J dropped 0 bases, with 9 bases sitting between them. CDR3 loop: CSVEDRSSYNEQFF. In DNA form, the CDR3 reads TGCAGCGTTGAGGATAGGAGCTCCTACAATGAGCAGTTCTTC.

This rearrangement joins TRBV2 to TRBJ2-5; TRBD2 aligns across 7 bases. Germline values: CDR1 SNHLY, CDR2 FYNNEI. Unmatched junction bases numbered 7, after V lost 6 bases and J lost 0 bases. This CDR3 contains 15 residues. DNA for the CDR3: TGTGCCAGCAGCCGGGGGAGGGATAACCAAGAGACCCAGTACTTC. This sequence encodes CASSRGRDNQETQYF.

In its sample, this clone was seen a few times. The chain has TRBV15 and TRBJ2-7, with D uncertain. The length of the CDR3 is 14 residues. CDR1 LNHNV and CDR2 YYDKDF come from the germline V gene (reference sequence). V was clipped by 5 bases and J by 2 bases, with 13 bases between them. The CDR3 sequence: CATSPHVGAYEQYF. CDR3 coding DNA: TGTGCCACCAGCCCCCATGTCGGAGCCTACGAGCAGTACTTC. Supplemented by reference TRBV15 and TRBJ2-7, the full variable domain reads DAMVIQNPRYQVTQFGKPVTLSCSQTLNHNVMYWYQQKSSQAPKLLFHYYDKDFNNEADTPDNFQSRRPNTSFCFLDIRSPGLGDTAMYLCATSPHVGAYEQYFGPGTRLTVT.

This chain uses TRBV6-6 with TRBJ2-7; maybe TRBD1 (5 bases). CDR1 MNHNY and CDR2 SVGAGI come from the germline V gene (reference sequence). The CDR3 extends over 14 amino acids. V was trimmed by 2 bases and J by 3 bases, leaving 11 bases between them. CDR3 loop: CASSYGGQNYEQYF. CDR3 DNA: TGTGCCAGCAGTTACGGCGGACAAAACTACGAGCAGTACTTC.

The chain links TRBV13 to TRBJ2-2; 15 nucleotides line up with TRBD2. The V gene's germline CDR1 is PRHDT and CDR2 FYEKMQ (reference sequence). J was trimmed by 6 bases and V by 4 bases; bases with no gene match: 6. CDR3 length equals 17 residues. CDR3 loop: CASSWGLAGGPAGELFF. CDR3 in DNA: TGTGCCAGCAGCTGGGGACTAGCGGGGGGCCCGGCCGGGGAGCTGTTTTTT.